This TCR beta chain is from a study of blood T cell repertoires in COVID-19. Looking at the study overall: Specimens from acute and convalescent COVID-19 originated in the United States, Italy and Spain. The analysed material was cDNA or gDNA that came from T cells, B-cell-depleted T cells, or PBMCs.

Per the study methods: Reference gene primers were amplified, and this amplification served to estimate nucleated cell counts. The protocol was immunoSEQ multiplex PCR, while the TCRdb copy is restricted to in-frame clones and leaves out a portion. D and trimming come from the DNA, and the V and J calls and clone size come from that table. The top ten clones hold around 6.8% of a sample with around 300,000 clones, roughly 90% of them seen once. This clone was picked up one time. It was during active infection that Seattle patients were enrolled and then longitudinally followed. V was shortened by 2 bases and J by 1 base, with 6 bases between the two germline ends. This CDR3 region has 14 residues. Germline V CDR1 and CDR2: SGHTA, FQGTGA.

This sequence was found in a woman under 40 with COVID-19, enrolled during active disease. The rearrangement links TRBV7-3 to TRBJ2-1, with a possible D match to TRBD2 (6 bases). Sequenced: peripheral blood. CDR3 residues: CASSLGGSYNEQFF. CDR3 coding DNA: TGTGCCAGCAGCTTAGGGGGGTCCTACAATGAGCAGTTCTTC. The variable domain in full, completed from reference TRBV7-3 and TRBJ2-1, reads GAGVSQTPSNKVTEKGKYVELRCDPISGHTALYWYRQSLGQGPEFLIYFQGTGAADDSGLPNDRFFAVRPEGSVSTLKIQRTERGDSAVYLCASSLGGSYNEQFFGPGTRLTVL.